This T cell receptor (beta chain) was identified during a study of T cell clonality in common variable immunodeficiency. Most patients and controls had Caucasian heritage. Broader study findings: In common variable immunodeficiency, TCR beta chains reportedly carried fewer deletions and N-nucleotide insertions. TCRbeta clonality was increased in CVID versus healthy controls.

Some clones are missing from TCRdb's copy, which holds only in-frame ones; the method was immunoSEQ multiplex PCR. Found here are 30,000 to 40,000 clones, no singletons; the ten largest cover around 2.8%. Of note for this clone: The antigen is not known.

The sequence was collected from a person aged 18 to 69 in good health. Sequenced: peripheral blood mononuclear cells.

Partial CDR3 DNA: TGTGCCAGCAGCTACACTAGGAATGAC. The encoded protein is CASSYTRND. The whole CDR3 protein is CASSYTRNDYTF. The chain joins TRBV7-9 to TRBJ1-2; D uncertain. The CDR3 goes on 3 residues after the read ends, and that part is filled in from the germline J gene. The CDR3 is 12 residues long. CDR1 is SEHNR and CDR2 is FQNEAQ in the germline V gene (reference sequence).